These T cell receptor beta chains were read from a single sample in a study of blood T cell repertoires in COVID-19. Measured with immunoSEQ multiplex PCR; TCRdb has only the in-frame clones, and not every one. Counted here are 110,000 to 150,000 clones, more than 65% occurring once; the ten biggest clones make up about 3.9%. The sequenced material came from peripheral blood. Receptors were obtained from a man aged 55 to 70 with acute or convalescent COVID-19. The CDR3 runs from the conserved cysteine through the conserved F or W. A D gene is named only where the DNA matches it firmly. Clone size is given for some rows only: seen once, a few or many times, or a class if the clone is expanded.

J gene: TRBJ2-1
CDR3 length: 16
clone size: once
V gene: TRBV29-1
D gene: .
CDR3 protein: CSVGSVGRRGYNEQFF
CDR3 DNA: TGCAGCGTTGGGTCGGTGGGTAGGAGGGGTTACAATGAGCAGTTCTTC

J gene: TRBJ2-3
CDR3 length: 13
clone size: .
V gene: TRBV2
D gene: .
CDR3 protein: CASSNGESVTQYF
CDR3 DNA: TGTGCCAGCAGCAACGGGGAGTCCGTCACGCAGTATTTT

J gene: TRBJ1-3
CDR3 length: 16
clone size: few
V gene: TRBV5-1
D gene: TRBD1
CDR3 protein: CASSPGDSGSGNTIYF
CDR3 DNA: TGCGCCAGCAGCCCCGGGGACAGCGGCTCTGGAAACACCATATATTTT

J gene: TRBJ1-1
CDR3 length: 14
clone size: .
V gene: TRBV27
D gene: .
CDR3 protein: CASSLRPGDTEAFF
CDR3 DNA: TGTGCCAGCAGCCTCCGTCCAGGGGACACTGAAGCTTTCTTT

J gene: TRBJ1-4
CDR3 length: 17
clone size: few
V gene: TRBV28
D gene: TRBD1
CDR3 protein: CASSLNRQGAMSEKLFF
CDR3 DNA: TGTGCCAGCAGTTTAAACCGACAGGGAGCGATGAGTGAAAAACTGTTTTTT

J gene: TRBJ1-5
CDR3 length: 15
clone size: .
V gene: TRBV3-1/TRBV3-2
D gene: .
CDR3 protein: CASSQDGGVNQPQHF
CDR3 DNA: TGTGCCAGCAGCCAAGATGGGGGGGTAAATCAGCCCCAGCATTTT

J gene: TRBJ1-3
CDR3 length: 15
clone size: .
V gene: TRBV7-9
D gene: .
CDR3 protein: CASSLVRDTGNTIYF
CDR3 DNA: TGTGCCAGCAGCTTAGTAAGGGACACTGGAAACACCATATATTTT

J gene: TRBJ1-2
CDR3 length: 15
clone size: .
V gene: TRBV5-1
D gene: TRBD1
CDR3 protein: CASSVTGANFYGYTF
CDR3 DNA: TGCGCCAGCAGCGTGACAGGGGCAAATTTCTATGGCTACACCTTC

J gene: TRBJ2-1
CDR3 length: 15
clone size: .
V gene: TRBV19
D gene: TRBD2
CDR3 protein: CASSISLAGGNEQFF
CDR3 DNA: TGTGCCAGTAGTATCAGTCTAGCGGGAGGAAATGAGCAGTTCTTC

J gene: TRBJ2-1
CDR3 length: 16
clone size: .
V gene: TRBV4-1
D gene: .
CDR3 protein: CASSQGLGSSYNEQFF
CDR3 DNA: TGCGCCAGCAGCCAAGGGCTAGGGAGTTCCTACAATGAGCAGTTCTTC

J gene: TRBJ2-3
CDR3 length: 13
clone size: .
V gene: TRBV7-9
D gene: .
CDR3 protein: CASSPQGGDTQYF
CDR3 DNA: TGTGCCAGCAGCCCCCAGGGGGGAGATACGCAGTATTTT

J gene: TRBJ2-7
CDR3 length: 16
clone size: .
V gene: TRBV11-2
D gene: TRBD1
CDR3 protein: CASSLQFRGRPGEQYF
CDR3 DNA: TGTGCCAGCAGCCTTCAATTCAGGGGGCGCCCGGGCGAGCAGTACTTC

J gene: TRBJ1-2
CDR3 length: 17
clone size: few
V gene: TRBV5-1
D gene: TRBD1
CDR3 protein: CASSYVTGTERNYGYTF
CDR3 DNA: TGCGCCAGCAGTTACGTGACCGGGACAGAAAGAAACTATGGCTACACCTTC

J gene: TRBJ2-5
CDR3 length: 13
clone size: .
V gene: TRBV10-1
D gene: .
CDR3 protein: CASSEQLGETQYF
CDR3 DNA: TGCGCCAGCAGTGAACAACTAGGGGAGACCCAGTACTTC

J gene: TRBJ2-1
CDR3 length: 17
clone size: many
V gene: TRBV2
D gene: TRBD2
CDR3 protein: CASRGGLAGITYNEQFF
CDR3 DNA: TGTGCCAGCAGGGGAGGACTAGCGGGGATTACCTACAATGAGCAGTTCTTC

J gene: TRBJ2-1
CDR3 length: 13
clone size: .
V gene: TRBV5-1
D gene: .
CDR3 protein: CASSSGGTNEQFF
CDR3 DNA: TGCGCCAGCAGCTCCGGGGGAACCAATGAGCAGTTCTTC

J gene: TRBJ2-3
CDR3 length: 16
clone size: .
V gene: TRBV28
D gene: TRBD2
CDR3 protein: CASSFPGTSLADTQYF
CDR3 DNA: TGTGCCAGCAGTTTTCCTGGGACTAGTTTGGCGGATACGCAGTATTTT

J gene: TRBJ2-5
CDR3 length: 15
clone size: .
V gene: TRBV29-1
D gene: TRBD2
CDR3 protein: CSVEPGLALRETQYF
CDR3 DNA: TGCAGCGTTGAACCGGGACTAGCGCTTCGGGAGACCCAGTACTTC

J gene: TRBJ2-7
CDR3 length: 16
clone size: .
V gene: TRBV30
D gene: .
CDR3 protein: CAWSSLYRERTYEQYF
CDR3 DNA: TGTGCCTGGAGTTCCCTTTACAGGGAGAGGACCTACGAGCAGTACTTC

J gene: TRBJ1-5
CDR3 length: 15
clone size: few
V gene: TRBV6-5
D gene: .
CDR3 protein: CASSPRTPSNQPQHF
CDR3 DNA: TGTGCCAGCAGTCCCAGGACACCTAGCAATCAGCCCCAGCATTTT

J gene: TRBJ2-1
CDR3 length: 16
clone size: .
V gene: TRBV11-3
D gene: TRBD2
CDR3 protein: CASSKSGTSLSNEQFF
CDR3 DNA: TGTGCCAGCAGCAAATCCGGGACTAGCTTAAGCAATGAGCAGTTCTTC

J gene: TRBJ1-1
CDR3 length: 16
clone size: .
V gene: TRBV10-3
D gene: TRBD1
CDR3 protein: CAISEYRTGVNTEAFF
CDR3 DNA: TGTGCCATCAGTGAGTACCGGACAGGGGTTAACACTGAAGCTTTCTTT

J gene: TRBJ2-7
CDR3 length: 13
clone size: .
V gene: TRBV19
D gene: TRBD1
CDR3 protein: CASRSGQIYEQYF
CDR3 DNA: TGTGCCAGTCGCTCGGGACAGATTTACGAGCAGTACTTC